A single sample is the source of the 30 T cell receptor beta chains below, sequenced in a study of radiation and T cells in renal cell carcinoma. Generated by immunoSEQ multiplex PCR, the TCRdb table keeps only in-frame clones and is missing some. The sample contains 110,000 to 150,000 clones, 83% of which appear only once. Stated time point: baseline pretreatment blood. Treatment defined: 15 Gy SBRT to primary tumor, nephrectomy 4 weeks later. The source was blood, collected from a patient whose treatment included radiotherapy and nephrectomy. The source is a woman between 50 and 59 years old with renal cell carcinoma.

The J gene is TRBJ2-7, the V gene TRBV7-2; D unresolved. Germline CDR1 is SGHTA and CDR2 is FQGNSA. V was clipped by 5 bases and J by 0 bases, with 11 bases between them. The CDR3 spans 14 residues. The CDR3 loop is CASSPSTSSYEQYF. CDR3 DNA sequence: TGTGCCAGCAGCCCGAGCACGAGCTCCTACGAGCAGTACTTC.

This clone was found once. The chain uses TRBV4-3 and TRBJ2-3, with 10 bases that match TRBD2. The CDR3 covers 17 residues. J gave up 2 bases and V 4 bases, and 9 bases lay outside the gene matches. The germline V gene has CDR1 LGHNA and CDR2 YSLEER. In DNA, the CDR3 is TGCGCCAGCAGCCGTTATGAGCTAGCGGGGGACACAGATACGCAGTATTTT. Its protein is CASSRYELAGDTDTQYF.

This clone appeared once. The chain combines TRBV7-8 with TRBJ2-1, with D possibly being TRBD2 (6 bases). The CDR3 covers 15 residues. Germline V gene data show CDR1 as SGHVS and CDR2 as FQNEAQ. Trimming stripped 5 bases from V and 6 bases from J, with 17 bases between. Here the CDR3 reads CASSPPRGVGNEQFF. CDR3 sequence (DNA): TGTGCCAGCAGCCCCCCTCGCGGGGTTGGCAATGAGCAGTTCTTC.

The V and J genes are TRBV7-9 and TRBJ2-7; D is possibly TRBD2 (5 bases). Germline loops: CDR1 SEHNR, CDR2 FQNEAQ (reference sequence). V was pared by 2 bases and J by 6 bases, with 11 bases between. There are 13 residues in the CDR3. CDR3 protein: CASSLTGKGEQYF. CDR3 DNA sequence: TGTGCCAGCAGCTTAACGGGGAAAGGCGAGCAGTACTTC.

This clone was counted only a few times. This chain uses TRBV19 with TRBJ2-2; 11 bases align to TRBD2. The germline V gene encodes CDR1 LNHDA and CDR2 SQIVND (reference sequence). The V and J ends lost 6 bases and 2 bases, in that order; junction bases with no gene match: 8. The CDR3 consists of 17 residues. The CDR3 DNA reads as TGTGCCAGTAGCAGGGGACTAGCGGCACCTAACACCGGGGAGCTGTTTTTT. Encoded protein: CASSRGLAAPNTGELFF.

This rearrangement joins TRBV6-1 to TRBJ2-1, with D unresolved. Germline CDR1 MNHNS, CDR2 SASEGT. V was pared by 4 bases and J by 8 bases, with 15 bases between. CDR3 length: 14 residues. CDR3 bases: TGTGCCAGCAGTGGTTCTACGGCCCAGGATGAGCAGTTCTTC. It codes for CASSGSTAQDEQFF.

The CDR3 nucleotides are TGTGCCACCCGACGGGAGGGGGCTGGAAACACCATATATTTT. It codes for CATRREGAGNTIYF. The V and J genes are TRBV6-6 and TRBJ1-3, with D possibly matching TRBD1 (6 bases). CDR1 MNHNY and CDR2 SVGAGI come from the germline V gene (reference sequence). V lost 10 bases, J lost 2 bases, and 15 bases lay in between. The length of the CDR3 is 14 residues.

V usage is TRBV28 and J usage is TRBJ2-7; no definite D call. The CDR3 is 11 amino acids. The germline V gene has CDR1 MDHEN and CDR2 SYDVKM. Trimming shortened V by 1 base and J by 4 bases, and 2 bases separated the two germline ends. CDR3 DNA sequence: TGTGCCAGCAGTTTATTGTACGAGCAGTACTTC. Its protein product is CASSLLYEQYF.

The V call is TRBV18, the J call TRBJ1-2; D perhaps matches TRBD1 (6 bases). The germline CDR1 and CDR2 sequences are KGHSH and LQKENI. Trimming shortened V by 4 bases and J by 5 bases, and 20 bases separated the two germline ends. The CDR3 covers 16 residues. CDR3 sequence reads: CASSLDRRDSGYGYTF. The CDR3 region has the DNA TGTGCCAGCTCACTCGACAGGCGGGATTCGGGTTATGGCTACACCTTC.

The V call is TRBV4-2, the J call TRBJ1-2; TRBD1 matches 7 bases. Germline loops: CDR1 LGHNA, CDR2 YNFKEQ. The CDR3 is 16 amino acids. V shed 0 bases and J 2 bases; nucleotides not matched to a gene: 6. CDR3 loop: CASSQDLAGQNYGYTF. CDR3 sequence (DNA): TGTGCCAGCAGCCAAGATCTCGCGGGACAGAACTATGGCTACACCTTC.

This clone has only a few counts. V usage is TRBV7-9 and J usage is TRBJ1-1; D is possibly TRBD1 (5 bases). Germline V gene data show CDR1 as SEHNR and CDR2 as FQNEAQ (reference sequence). CDR3 length: 15 residues. Trimming left V 7 bases short and J 5 bases short, with 20 bases between. Here the CDR3 reads CASTPGLAGATEAFF. CDR3 coding DNA: TGTGCCAGCACCCCAGGATTGGCCGGGGCGACTGAAGCTTTCTTT. Full variable domain (missing parts from reference TRBV7-9 and TRBJ1-1): DTGVSQNPRHKITKRGQNVTFRCDPISEHNRLYWYRQTLGQGPEFLTYFQNEAQLEKSRLLSDRFSAERPKGSFSTLEIQRTEQGDSAMYLCASTPGLAGATEAFFGQGTRLTVV.

The chain's CDR3 is CASSSGQGNEKLFF. CDR3 DNA: TGTGCCAGCAGTTCAGGACAGGGGAATGAAAAACTGTTTTTT. V is TRBV13 and J is TRBJ1-4; 9 bases are shared with TRBD1. V shed 6 bases, J shed 5 bases, and the junction held 4 bases outside the gene matches. The length of the CDR3 is 14 residues. Per the germline V gene, CDR1 is PRHDT and CDR2 is FYEKMQ (reference sequence).

The CDR3 region is CASRVTYSSNGYTF. The DNA of the CDR3 is TGCGCCAGCAGGGTAACATATTCTTCTAATGGCTACACCTTC. The chain is built from TRBV5-1 and TRBJ1-2; D gene ambiguous. Germline CDR1 reads SGHRS; CDR2 reads YFSETQ. V lost 5 bases and J 6 bases, leaving 17 bases between the germline ends. This CDR3 is built from 14 residues.

V gene TRBV5-1 combines with J gene TRBJ2-2; D unresolved. The CDR3 is made up of 13 amino acids. V was trimmed by 0 bases and J by 8 bases, leaving 8 bases between them. In germline, CDR1 is SGHRS, CDR2 YFSETQ. As DNA, the CDR3 is TGCGCCAGCAGCTTGGAAGTAGTTGGGGAGCTGTTTTTT. Protein product: CASSLEVVGELFF.

The chain has TRBV20-1 and TRBJ1-2; the D is unclear. The length of the CDR3 is 11 residues. Germline values: CDR1 DFQATT, CDR2 SNEGSKA (reference sequence). Trimming cost V 7 bases and J 6 bases, with 12 bases left between them. The CDR3 DNA reads as TGCAGTGGCGGGGAAGGGAATGGCTACACCTTC. It specifies CSGGEGNGYTF.

The chain links TRBV19 to TRBJ2-7; 8 bases align to TRBD2. This CDR3 has 14 amino acids. The V gene end was trimmed by 4 bases and the J gene end by 2 bases; junction bases not matched to a gene: 4. Germline V gives CDR1 LNHDA, CDR2 SQIVND (reference sequence). The chain's CDR3 is CASSTSTSAYEQYF. CDR3 coding DNA: TGTGCCAGTAGTACCTCGACTAGCGCCTACGAGCAGTACTTC.

This clone was observed a few times. This chain connects TRBV11-1 to TRBJ2-7; the D gene is possibly TRBD1 (6 bases). V was pared by 4 bases and J by 3 bases, with 13 bases between. The CDR3 has 14 residues. Germline V CDR1 and CDR2: SGHAT, FQDESV (reference sequence). The chain's CDR3 is CASSYGVGGYEQYF. For the CDR3, the DNA is TGTGCCAGCAGCTACGGGGTAGGGGGCTACGAGCAGTACTTC.

J is TRBJ2-1 and V is TRBV7-2, with D uncertain. This CDR3 has 15 amino acids. V was cut by 1 base and J by 7 bases, with 14 bases left in between. Germline CDR1 is SGHTA and CDR2 is FQGNSA. The DNA for the CDR3 is TGTGCCAGCAGCTTAGGGAGAGGTGGTGGGAATGAGCAGTTCTTC. This codes for CASSLGRGGGNEQFF.

This chain uses TRBV5-1 with TRBJ1-2, with TRBD1 identical over 11 bases. J lost 4 bases, V lost 4 bases, and 6 bases had no gene match. Germline V gene data show CDR1 as SGHRS and CDR2 as YFSETQ. The CDR3 length is 15 residues. CDR3 nucleotide sequence: TGCGCCAGCAGCGATGGGACAGGGGGTAGCTATGGCTACACCTTC. Its translation: CASSDGTGGSYGYTF.

The CDR3 reads CASSLRQGVYSNQPQHF. CDR3 coding DNA: TGTGCCAGCAGTTTAAGGCAGGGGGTATATAGCAATCAGCCCCAGCATTTT. V and J are TRBV28 and TRBJ1-5; TRBD1 agrees at 7 bases. Losses at the gene ends were 2 bases for V and 0 bases for J; bases not matched to a gene: 7. Germline CDR1 reads MDHEN; CDR2 reads SYDVKM. The CDR3 has 17 residues.

The V gene is TRBV14, the J gene TRBJ2-7; D remains ambiguous. V dropped 1 base and J dropped 3 bases, with 4 bases sitting between them. Germline values: CDR1 SGHDN, CDR2 FVKESK. The CDR3 covers 12 residues. The CDR3 DNA reads as TGTGCCAGCAGCCAAGGAAGCTACGAGCAGTACTTC. Translated, it gives CASSQGSYEQYF.

The chain joins TRBV11-3 to TRBJ2-7; no clear D. The CDR3 has 14 amino acids. Germline V lookup: CDR1 SGHNT, CDR2 YENEEA. V was shortened by 3 bases and J by 2 bases, with 11 bases between the two germline ends. The CDR3 reads CASSFSSSAYEQYF. The CDR3 nucleotides are TGTGCCAGCAGCTTTTCATCTAGTGCCTACGAGCAGTACTTC. Looking up the rest from reference TRBV11-3 and TRBJ2-7 gives the full variable domain: EAGVVQSPRYKIIEKKQPVAFWCNPISGHNTLYWYLQNLGQGPELLIRYENEEAVDDSQLPKDRFSAERLKGVDSTLKIQPAELGDSAVYLCASSFSSSAYEQYFGPGTRLTVT.

V gene TRBV2 combines with J gene TRBJ1-5, with D maybe TRBD1 (6 bases). Germline CDR1 reads SNHLY; CDR2 reads FYNNEI. Trimming removed 4 bases from V and 7 bases from J, with 17 bases in between. This CDR3 spans 15 amino acids. CDR3 bases: TGTGCCAGCAGTGTAACAGGGAAGGCTTACCAGCCCCAGCATTTT. This sequence encodes CASSVTGKAYQPQHF.

The chain carries TRBV4-2 and TRBJ1-1; possibly TRBD1 for D (5 bases). This CDR3 has 12 residues. The germline CDR1 and CDR2 sequences are LGHNA and YNFKEQ. With 7 bases removed from V and 2 bases from J, the gap between germline ends came to 8 bases. The CDR3 loop is CASKRGNTEAFF. The DNA for the CDR3 is TGTGCCAGCAAGAGGGGCAACACTGAAGCTTTCTTT.

The rearrangement joins TRBV5-1 to TRBJ1-6; D is unresolved. Germline assignment: CDR1 SGHRS and CDR2 YFSETQ. V dropped 0 bases and J dropped 8 bases, with 15 bases sitting between them. The CDR3 has 16 amino acids. The CDR3 sequence is CASSLGSPASDSPLHF. CDR3 DNA: TGCGCCAGCAGCTTGGGGAGCCCCGCGTCGGATTCACCCCTCCACTTT. The variable domain in full, with the rest retrieved from reference TRBV5-1 and TRBJ1-6, is KAGVTQTPRYLIKTRGQQVTLSCSPISGHRSVSWYQQTPGQGLQFLFEYFSETQRNKGNFPGRFSGRQFSNSRSEMNVSTLELGDSALYLCASSLGSPASDSPLHFGNGTRLTVT.

The gene calls are TRBV5-4 and TRBJ2-5, with D possibly matching TRBD2 (5 bases). V lost 4 bases and J lost 5, with 18 bases in between. Looked up from germline, CDR1 is SGHNT and CDR2 is YYREEE (reference sequence). The CDR3 extends over 15 amino acids. The CDR3 region is CASSRTGMFLETQYF. The DNA for the CDR3 is TGTGCCAGCAGCCGGACGGGAATGTTCCTGGAGACCCAGTACTTC.

The gene calls are TRBV7-7 and TRBJ2-2; D possibly uses TRBD1 or TRBD2 (5 bases each). The CDR3 spans 16 residues. V shed 5 bases and J shed 0 bases, with 13 bases lying between them. The germline CDR1 and CDR2 sequences are SSHAT and FNYEAQ (reference sequence). The CDR3 DNA reads as TGTGCCAGCAGCCCACAAGGGACCGCGAACACCGGGGAGCTGTTTTTT. Translation: CASSPQGTANTGELFF.

The chain links TRBV6-4 to TRBJ2-1, with 8 bases identical to TRBD2. The length of the CDR3 is 15 residues. Trimming removed 2 bases from V and 3 bases from J; junction bases left unmatched: 3. CDR1 and CDR2 from the germline V gene are MRHNA and SNTAGT. For the CDR3, the DNA is TGTGCCAGCAGTGACGGGGCGGGGGGCTACAATGAGCAGTTCTTC. Translation: CASSDGAGGYNEQFF.

The rearrangement uses TRBV13 and TRBJ2-7; D may be TRBD2 (6 bases). The CDR3 contains 14 residues. V gave up 3 bases and J gave up 0 bases, with 9 bases separating them. Germline V gene data show CDR1 as PRHDT and CDR2 as FYEKMQ (reference sequence). CDR3 protein: CASSLEGLSYEQYF. The CDR3 bases are TGTGCCAGCAGCTTGGAGGGCCTCTCCTACGAGCAGTACTTC.

The chain is built from TRBV4-3 and TRBJ2-6; D unclear. The CDR3 is 16 residues long. Per germline, CDR1 LGHNA and CDR2 YSLEER. V lost 0 bases and J 2 bases, leaving 8 bases between the germline ends. CDR3 sequence (DNA): TGCGCCAGCAGCCAAGACCGTGGAGCTGGGGCCAACGTCCTGACTTTC. Amino acids: CASSQDRGAGANVLTF.